The 13 T cell receptor beta chains below were found in one sample sequenced in a study of blood T cells in healthy people across ages. Together with a sample-barcoded 5' primer, a J-beta primer mix was included in a second PCR lasting about 7 to 12 cycles. TCRdb re-derived calls from the 5' RACE reads in MiXCR, one entry per CDR3 protein. The profile shows 650,000 to 1,000,000 distinct CDR3 sequences, about 45% of them singletons. The source material was blood. The receptors were sampled from an elderly man in good health.

V gene TRBV7-2 combines with J gene TRBJ1-6; 7 nucleotides align to TRBD1. The CDR3 covers 13 residues. Trimming took 0 bases from V and 14 from J; bases not matched to a gene: 4. CDR1 and CDR2 (germline): SGHTA, FQGNSA. CDR3: CASSLAVDRALHF. CDR3 DNA sequence: TGTGCCAGCAGCTTAGCGGTAGACAGGGCCCTCCACTTT.

The J gene is TRBJ2-1, the V gene TRBV30, with TRBD2 identical over 11 bases. Germline V gene data show CDR1 as GTSNPN and CDR2 as SVGIG (reference sequence). CDR3 length: 16 residues. J lost 8 bases, V lost 0 bases, and 9 bases had no gene match. CDR3 amino acids: CAWSVRASGRRDEQFF. The DNA of the CDR3 is TGTGCCTGGAGTGTACGGGCTAGCGGGAGGAGGGATGAGCAGTTCTTC.

This clonotype was recorded once. The chain joins TRBV6-1 to TRBJ2-7; D is possibly TRBD1 (6 bases). CDR3 length: 12 amino acids. V was trimmed by 7 bases and J by 3 bases, leaving 10 bases between them. Germline V gene data show CDR1 as MNHNS and CDR2 as SASEGT. The CDR3 loop is CASKEGDYEQYF. The CDR3 DNA is TGTGCCAGCAAAGAGGGGGACTACGAGCAGTACTTC.

About this clonotype itself: Relative to the germline gene, one junction end is altered; a read error may explain this. The CDR3, as DNA: TGTGCCAGCAGAGACGGGACTCTCTACGAGGAGTACTTC. Its protein product is CASRDGTLYEEYF. The V gene is TRBV28, the J gene TRBJ2-7; weak D call: TRBD2 (6 bases). The CDR3 totals 13 residues. The germline CDR1 and CDR2 sequences are MDHEN and SYDVKM.

This clonotype was counted at least ten times. The rearrangement uses TRBV7-2 and TRBJ2-7, with a tentative D call TRBD1 (6 bases). The CDR3 spans 14 residues. The germline CDR1 and CDR2 sequences are SGHTA and FQGNSA. Trimming took 5 bases from V and 4 from J, leaving 15 bases between them. In DNA, the CDR3 is TGTGCCAGCAGCCTAGGGACAATCCCTTACGAGCAGTACTTC. It specifies CASSLGTIPYEQYF.

This clonotype was seen only a few times. V gene TRBV28 combines with J gene TRBJ1-5; 9 bases are shared with TRBD1. The CDR3 is made up of 16 amino acids. Per the germline V gene, CDR1 is MDHEN and CDR2 is SYDVKM. V gave up 5 bases and J gave up 6 bases; unmatched junction bases: 11. CDR3 protein: CASSPLITGGSQPQHF. The CDR3 nucleotides are TGTGCCAGCAGTCCCCTGATTACAGGGGGCAGTCAGCCCCAGCATTTT.

Written as DNA, the CDR3 is TGCAGCGTTCAAGTGAAAGCCGGGGAGCTGTTTTTT. This gives the protein CSVQVKAGELFF. The chain is built from TRBV29-1 and TRBJ2-2; D unclear. V shed 5 bases and J shed 6 bases, with 10 bases lying between them. The CDR3 covers 12 residues. Per germline, CDR1 SQVTM and CDR2 ANQGSEA.

This clonotype showed up many times. The chain employs TRBV29-1 and TRBJ2-7; D might be TRBD1 (5 bases). The CDR3 is 12 amino acids. V was clipped by 4 bases and J by 2 bases, with 9 bases between them. Germline V gene lookup returns CDR1 SQVTM and CDR2 ANQGSEA. CDR3 DNA: TGCAGCGTTGCTGACAGCACCTACGAGCAGTACTTC. Translation gives CSVADSTYEQYF.

A few counts support this clonotype. The CDR3 loop is CASSLYRGYEQYF. Here the CDR3 DNA reads TGTGCCAGCAGTTTATACCGGGGCTACGAGCAGTACTTC. The V and J genes are TRBV28 and TRBJ2-5; D is possibly TRBD2 (5 bases). Judging by the DNA end, TRBJ2-7 fits better; the J call may be wrong. The CDR3 is 13 residues long. Germline lookup yields CDR1 MDHEN and CDR2 SYDVKM.

In this sample, this clonotype turned up a few times. The chain uses TRBV25-1 and TRBJ2-3; 7 bases agree with TRBD2. From germline, CDR1 is MGHDK and CDR2 SYGVNS. The CDR3 is made up of 15 amino acids. J lost 0 bases, V lost 4 bases, and 4 bases had no gene match. The chain's CDR3 is CASSAHSGSTDTQYF. The CDR3, as DNA: TGTGCCAGCAGTGCCCATAGCGGGAGCACAGATACGCAGTATTTT.

This clonotype was seen only a few times. The chain couples TRBV27 to TRBJ2-1; D is unresolved. The CDR3 extends over 16 amino acids. Trimming removed 4 bases at V and 7 bases at J, with 20 bases between. Looked up from germline, CDR1 is MNHEY and CDR2 is SMNVEV (reference sequence). The CDR3 protein is CASSSQSVLPENEQFF. The CDR3 DNA reads TGTGCCAGCAGTTCCCAATCGGTACTACCTGAGAATGAGCAGTTCTTC.

V and J are TRBV7-9 and TRBJ2-1; D uncertain. V was trimmed by 6 bases and J by 9 bases, leaving 12 bases between them. The germline V gene encodes CDR1 SEHNR and CDR2 FQNEAQ (reference sequence). CDR3 length: 12 amino acids. This CDR3 reads CASSKGSSEQFF. CDR3 DNA sequence: TGTGCCAGCAGTAAAGGATCTAGTGAGCAGTTCTTC.

The V and J genes are TRBV29-1 and TRBJ2-2; TRBD1 is a possible D gene (6 bases). CDR1 is SQVTM, CDR2 ANQGSEA, per germline. The CDR3 totals 14 residues. Trimming left V 5 bases short and J 1 base short, with 11 bases between. CDR3 region: CSVSRGRNTGELFF. CDR3 nucleotide sequence: TGCAGCGTTTCCAGGGGTCGGAACACCGGGGAGCTGTTTTTT.